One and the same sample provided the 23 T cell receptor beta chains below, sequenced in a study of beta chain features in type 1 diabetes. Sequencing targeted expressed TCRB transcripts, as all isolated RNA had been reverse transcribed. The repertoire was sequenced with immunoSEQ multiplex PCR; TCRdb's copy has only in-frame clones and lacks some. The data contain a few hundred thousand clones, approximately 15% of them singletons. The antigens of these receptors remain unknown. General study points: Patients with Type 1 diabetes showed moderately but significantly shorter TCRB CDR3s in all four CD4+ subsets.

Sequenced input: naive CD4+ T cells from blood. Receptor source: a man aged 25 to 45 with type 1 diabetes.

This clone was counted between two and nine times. The CDR3: CSVLGGTDTQYF. For the CDR3, the DNA is TGCAGCGTTTTGGGCGGCACAGATACGCAGTATTTT. The V and J genes are TRBV29-1 and TRBJ2-3, with D unresolved. The CDR3 loop spans 12 amino acids. Trimming left V 5 bases short and J 1 base short, with 7 bases between. Germline CDR1 is SQVTM and CDR2 is ANQGSEA.

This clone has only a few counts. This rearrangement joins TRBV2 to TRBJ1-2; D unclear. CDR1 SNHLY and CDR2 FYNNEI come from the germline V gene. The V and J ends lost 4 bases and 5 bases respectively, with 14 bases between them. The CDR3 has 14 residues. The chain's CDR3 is CASSGGQGIYGYTF. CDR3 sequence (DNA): TGTGCCAGCAGTGGAGGGCAAGGGATTTATGGCTACACCTTC.

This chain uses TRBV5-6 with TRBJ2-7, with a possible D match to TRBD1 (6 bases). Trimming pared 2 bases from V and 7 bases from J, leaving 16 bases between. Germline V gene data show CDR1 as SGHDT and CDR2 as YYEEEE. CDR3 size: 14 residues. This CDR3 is CASSFRTVNLEQYF. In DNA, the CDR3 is TGTGCCAGCAGCTTCAGGACAGTGAATCTGGAGCAGTACTTC.

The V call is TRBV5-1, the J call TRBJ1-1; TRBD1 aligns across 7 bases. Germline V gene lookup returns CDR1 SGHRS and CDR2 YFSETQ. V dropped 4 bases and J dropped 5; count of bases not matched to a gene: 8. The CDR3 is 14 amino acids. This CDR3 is CASSLETGKTEAFF. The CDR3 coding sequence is TGCGCCAGCAGCCTAGAGACAGGGAAGACTGAAGCTTTCTTT.

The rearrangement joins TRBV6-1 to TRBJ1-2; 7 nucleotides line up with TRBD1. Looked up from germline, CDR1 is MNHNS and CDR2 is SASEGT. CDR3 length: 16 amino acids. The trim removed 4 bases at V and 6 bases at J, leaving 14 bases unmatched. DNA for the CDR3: TGTGCCAGCAGTGCGCTTGGAGGGGGCGAGGTGGATGGCTACACCTTC. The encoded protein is CASSALGGGEVDGYTF.

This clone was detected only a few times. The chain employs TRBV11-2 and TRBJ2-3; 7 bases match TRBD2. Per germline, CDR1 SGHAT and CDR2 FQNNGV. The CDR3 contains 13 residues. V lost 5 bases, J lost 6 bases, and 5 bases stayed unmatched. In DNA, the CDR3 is TGTGCCAGCAGCCCCCCGGGGGGTGATACGCAGTATTTT. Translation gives CASSPPGGDTQYF.

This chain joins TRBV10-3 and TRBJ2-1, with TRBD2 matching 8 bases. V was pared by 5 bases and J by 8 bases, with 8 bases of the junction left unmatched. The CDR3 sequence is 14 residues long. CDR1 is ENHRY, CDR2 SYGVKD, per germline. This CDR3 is CAISLQAGEDEQFF. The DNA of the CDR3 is TGTGCCATCAGTCTACAAGCGGGAGAGGATGAGCAGTTCTTC.

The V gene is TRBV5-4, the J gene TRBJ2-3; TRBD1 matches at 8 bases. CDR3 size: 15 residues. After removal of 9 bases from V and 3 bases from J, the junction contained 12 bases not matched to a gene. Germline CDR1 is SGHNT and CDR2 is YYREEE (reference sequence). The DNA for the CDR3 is TGTGCCACTGGGACGAGGACAGGGAGTACAGATACGCAGTATTTT. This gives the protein CATGTRTGSTDTQYF.

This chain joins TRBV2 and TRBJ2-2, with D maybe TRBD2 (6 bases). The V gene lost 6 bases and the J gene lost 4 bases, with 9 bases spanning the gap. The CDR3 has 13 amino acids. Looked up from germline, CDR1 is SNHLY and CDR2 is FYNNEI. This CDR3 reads CASRGTSTGELFF. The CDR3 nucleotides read TGTGCCAGCAGGGGGACTTCCACCGGGGAGCTGTTTTTT.

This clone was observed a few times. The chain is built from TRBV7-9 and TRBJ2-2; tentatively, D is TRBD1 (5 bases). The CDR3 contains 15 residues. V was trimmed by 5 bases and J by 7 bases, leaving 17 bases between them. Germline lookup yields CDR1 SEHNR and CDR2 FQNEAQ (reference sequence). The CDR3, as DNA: TGTGCCAGCAGCCACACTAATCAGGGTAACGGGGAGCTGTTTTTT. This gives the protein CASSHTNQGNGELFF.

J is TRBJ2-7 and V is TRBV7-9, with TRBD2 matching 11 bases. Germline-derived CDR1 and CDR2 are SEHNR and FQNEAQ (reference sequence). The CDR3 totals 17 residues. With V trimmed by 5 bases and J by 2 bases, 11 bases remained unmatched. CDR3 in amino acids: CASSNSGGASAPYEQYF. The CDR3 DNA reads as TGTGCCAGCAGCAATAGCGGGGGGGCTAGCGCACCCTACGAGCAGTACTTC.

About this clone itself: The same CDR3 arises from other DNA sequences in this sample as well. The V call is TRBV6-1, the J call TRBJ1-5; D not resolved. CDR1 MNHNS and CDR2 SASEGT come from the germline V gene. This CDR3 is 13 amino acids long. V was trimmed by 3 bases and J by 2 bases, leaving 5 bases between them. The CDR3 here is CASSEARNQPQHF. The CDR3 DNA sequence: TGTGCCAGCAGTGAGGCACGCAATCAGCCCCAGCATTTT.

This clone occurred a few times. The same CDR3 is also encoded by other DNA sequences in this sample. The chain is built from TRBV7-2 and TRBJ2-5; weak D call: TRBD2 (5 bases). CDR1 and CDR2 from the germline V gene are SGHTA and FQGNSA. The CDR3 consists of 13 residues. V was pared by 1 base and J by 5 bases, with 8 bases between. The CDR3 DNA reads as TGTGCCAGCAGCTTAGTGAGGGCGGAGACCCAGTACTTC. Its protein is CASSLVRAETQYF.

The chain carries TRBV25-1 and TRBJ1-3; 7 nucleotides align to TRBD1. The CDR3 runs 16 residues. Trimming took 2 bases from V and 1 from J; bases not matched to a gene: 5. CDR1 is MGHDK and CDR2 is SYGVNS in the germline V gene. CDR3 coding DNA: TGTGCCAGCAGTGAAATCAGGGGGATATCTGGAAACACCATATATTTT. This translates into CASSEIRGISGNTIYF.

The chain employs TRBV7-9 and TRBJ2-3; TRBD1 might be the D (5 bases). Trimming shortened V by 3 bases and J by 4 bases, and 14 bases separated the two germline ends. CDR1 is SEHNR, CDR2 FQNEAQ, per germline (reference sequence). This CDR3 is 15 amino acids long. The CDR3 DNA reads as TGTGCCAGCAGCTTCCGACCGTGGGGCGCAGATACGCAGTATTTT. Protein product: CASSFRPWGADTQYF.

The CDR3 loop reads CASSGSAAQHF. The DNA for the CDR3 is TGTGCCAGCAGCGGGTCCGCCGCCCAGCATTTT. The chain links TRBV2 to TRBJ1-5; no clear D. The CDR3 extends over 11 amino acids. Trimming removed 6 bases from V and 11 bases from J, with 11 bases in between. Germline CDR1 SNHLY, CDR2 FYNNEI.

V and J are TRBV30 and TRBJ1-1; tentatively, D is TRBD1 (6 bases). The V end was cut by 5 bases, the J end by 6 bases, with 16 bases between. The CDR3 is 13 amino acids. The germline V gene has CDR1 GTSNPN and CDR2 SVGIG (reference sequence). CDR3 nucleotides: TGTGCCTGGGCCAAGGGGGAAGGACCTGAAGCTTTCTTT. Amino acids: CAWAKGEGPEAFF. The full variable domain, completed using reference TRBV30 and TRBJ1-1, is SQTIHQWPATLVQPVGSPLSLECTVEGTSNPNLYWYRQAAGRGLQLLFYSVGIGQISSEVPQNLSASRPQDRQFILSSKKLLLSDSGFYLCAWAKGEGPEAFFGQGTRLTVV.

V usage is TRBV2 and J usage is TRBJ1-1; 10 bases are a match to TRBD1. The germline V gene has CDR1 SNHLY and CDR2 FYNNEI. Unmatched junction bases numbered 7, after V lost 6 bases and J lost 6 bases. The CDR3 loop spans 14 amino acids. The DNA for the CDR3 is TGTGCCAGCAGGTGGGGACAGGGGTTCTCTGAAGCTTTCTTT. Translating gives CASRWGQGFSEAFF.

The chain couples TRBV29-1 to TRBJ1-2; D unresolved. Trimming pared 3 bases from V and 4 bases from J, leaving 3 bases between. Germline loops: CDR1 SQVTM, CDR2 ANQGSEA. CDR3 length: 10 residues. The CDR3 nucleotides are TGCAGCGTTGAGGCCTATGGCTACACCTTC. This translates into CSVEAYGYTF.

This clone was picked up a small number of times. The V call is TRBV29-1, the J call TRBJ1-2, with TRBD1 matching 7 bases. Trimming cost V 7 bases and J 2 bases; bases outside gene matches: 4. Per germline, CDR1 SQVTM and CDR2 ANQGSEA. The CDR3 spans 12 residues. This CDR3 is CSASTGNYGYTF. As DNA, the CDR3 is TGCAGCGCCTCGACAGGGAACTATGGCTACACCTTC.

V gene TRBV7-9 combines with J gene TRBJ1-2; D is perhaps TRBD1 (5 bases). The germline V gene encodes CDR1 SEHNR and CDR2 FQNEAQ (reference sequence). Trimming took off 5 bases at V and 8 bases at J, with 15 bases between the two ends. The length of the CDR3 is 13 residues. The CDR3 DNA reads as TGTGCCAGCAGCCTCGACAGCGCCGAAGGCTACACCTTC. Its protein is CASSLDSAEGYTF.

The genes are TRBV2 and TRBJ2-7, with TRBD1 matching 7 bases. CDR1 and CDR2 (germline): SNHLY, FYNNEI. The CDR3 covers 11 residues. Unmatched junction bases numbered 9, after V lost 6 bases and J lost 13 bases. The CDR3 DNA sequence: TGTGCCAGCAGAGTCCGGGACAGCGAATACTTC. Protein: CASRVRDSEYF.

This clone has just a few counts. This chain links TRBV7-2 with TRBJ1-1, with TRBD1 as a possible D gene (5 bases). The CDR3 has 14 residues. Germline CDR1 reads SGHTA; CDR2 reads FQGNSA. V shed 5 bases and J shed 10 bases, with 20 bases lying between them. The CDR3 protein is CASSPTEWGRGAFF. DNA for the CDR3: TGTGCCAGCAGCCCGACCGAGTGGGGCCGAGGAGCTTTCTTT.